Shown below are 20 T cell receptor beta chains from a single sample sequenced in a study of blood T cell repertoires in COVID-19. TCRdb keeps only in-frame clones here, not all; method: immunoSEQ multiplex PCR. The table lists fewer than 90,000 clones, about 86% of them singletons, with approximately 15% in the top ten. The sequencing input was peripheral blood. These receptors were obtained from a man aged 80 or over in a cohort sampled during active COVID-19.

This clone has ten or more counts. The chain couples TRBV6-6 to TRBJ1-5, with D uncertain. Per the germline V gene, CDR1 is MNHNY and CDR2 is SVGAGI (reference sequence). The CDR3 contains 13 residues. V lost 6 bases and J lost 2, with 8 bases in between. The CDR3 DNA reads as TGTGCCAGCAGCACAGATGGCAATCAGCCCCAGCATTTT. This codes for CASSTDGNQPQHF.

The chain has TRBV28 and TRBJ1-2; 7 bases are shared with TRBD1. The CDR3 is 14 amino acids. Trimming removed 6 bases from V and 1 base from J; junction bases left unmatched: 5. CDR1 and CDR2 from the germline V gene are MDHEN and SYDVKM. The CDR3 nucleotides read TGTGCCAGCAGGGGACAGCTATATAACTATGGCTACACCTTC. It yields the protein CASRGQLYNYGYTF.

The chain links TRBV2 to TRBJ1-4, with TRBD1 matching over 7 bases. The CDR3 loop spans 16 amino acids. Germline lookup yields CDR1 SNHLY and CDR2 FYNNEI. The V and J ends lost 2 bases and 11 bases, in that order; junction bases with no gene match: 14. The CDR3 spells CASSERGRRLDWKLFF. In nucleotides, the CDR3 is TGTGCCAGCAGTGAAAGGGGGCGCAGATTGGATTGGAAACTGTTTTTT.

This chain joins TRBV3-1 (or the pseudogene TRBV3-2) and TRBJ2-5; the match to TRBD2 covers 11 bases. The CDR3 extends over 17 amino acids. In germline, CDR1 is LGHDT, CDR2 YNNKEL (reference sequence). After removal of 0 bases from V and 1 base from J, the junction contained 4 bases not matched to a gene. The CDR3 sequence: CASSQDPSGGFQETQYF. DNA for the CDR3: TGTGCCAGCAGCCAAGACCCTAGCGGGGGGTTCCAAGAGACCCAGTACTTC.

The genes are TRBV5-1 and TRBJ2-5; D is perhaps TRBD2 (6 bases). This CDR3 contains 15 residues. Germline V gives CDR1 SGHRS, CDR2 YFSETQ. V gave up 4 bases and J gave up 5 bases, with 18 bases separating them. CDR3 residues: CASSRDGGSSETQYF. Here the CDR3 DNA reads TGCGCCAGCAGCCGGGACGGGGGTTCGAGTGAGACCCAGTACTTC.

The chain links TRBV19 to TRBJ1-5; D gene uncertain. V lost 4 bases and J 6 bases, leaving 10 bases between the germline ends. The CDR3 sequence is 13 residues long. Per germline, CDR1 LNHDA and CDR2 SQIVND (reference sequence). As DNA, the CDR3 is TGTGCCAGTAGTACTCAGGTCGGTCAGCCCCAGCATTTT. This sequence encodes CASSTQVGQPQHF.

The chain joins TRBV4-2 to TRBJ2-7; 7 nucleotides line up with TRBD1. This CDR3 has 13 residues. The germline gives CDR1 LGHNA, CDR2 YNFKEQ. With 4 bases clipped from V and 2 bases from J, the junction kept 2 bases outside the gene matches. The CDR3 DNA reads as TGTGCCAGCAGCCCAGGGGGTCCCTACGAGCAGTACTTC. It codes for CASSPGGPYEQYF.

V usage is TRBV11-2 and J usage is TRBJ2-1; 11 positions agree with TRBD2. This CDR3 is 15 amino acids long. Losses at the gene ends were 5 bases for V and 3 bases for J; bases not matched to a gene: 3. CDR1 is SGHAT, CDR2 FQNNGV, per germline. CDR3 nucleotide sequence: TGTGCCAGCAGCCGGGGACTAGCGGACTACAATGAGCAGTTCTTC. Translation gives CASSRGLADYNEQFF.

The V gene is TRBV24-1, the J gene TRBJ1-5; D may be TRBD1 (6 bases). Germline V gene lookup returns CDR1 KGHDR and CDR2 SFDVKD. The CDR3 runs to 14 residues. The ends were cut back, 12 bases at V and 1 base at J, with 15 bases in the middle. The CDR3 protein is CAPPTQGSNQPQHF. The CDR3 DNA sequence: TGTGCCCCCCCGACACAGGGAAGCAATCAGCCCCAGCATTTT.

V usage is TRBV4-3 and J usage is TRBJ1-6; D is unclear. From germline, CDR1 is LGHNA and CDR2 YSLEER. CDR3 size: 16 residues. Trimming removed 0 bases from V and 8 bases from J, with 14 bases in between. The CDR3: CASSQDRAGGDSPLHF. CDR3 DNA sequence: TGCGCCAGCAGCCAAGATCGGGCAGGAGGAGATTCACCCCTCCACTTT.

This chain links TRBV19 with TRBJ2-1; tentative D call: TRBD2 (5 bases). V was trimmed by 3 bases and J by 10 bases, leaving 10 bases between them. The CDR3 totals 12 residues. Germline V lookup: CDR1 LNHDA, CDR2 SQIVND (reference sequence). The CDR3 region has the DNA TGTGCCAGTAGTATGGATCGCGGGGAGCAGTTCTTC. Translating it yields CASSMDRGEQFF.

This chain uses TRBV3-1 (or the pseudogene TRBV3-2) with TRBJ2-6, with 7 nucleotides matching TRBD1. The CDR3 totals 15 residues. Germline V gene data show CDR1 as LGHDT and CDR2 as YNNKEL (reference sequence). With V trimmed by 6 bases and J by 0 bases, 2 bases remained unmatched. CDR3 protein: CASSRDSSGANVLTF. The CDR3 DNA reads TGTGCCAGCAGTCGGGACAGCTCTGGGGCCAACGTCCTGACTTTC.

The chain uses TRBV11-3 and TRBJ2-2; 8 bases fit TRBD2. The CDR3 is 15 residues long. The ends lost 3 bases at V and 7 bases at J; junction bases unmatched: 7. Germline CDR1 SGHNT, CDR2 YENEEA. Here the CDR3 DNA reads TGTGCCAGCAGCTTCGGCGGGGGGACCGGCGGGGAGCTGTTTTTT. Residues: CASSFGGGTGGELFF.

This chain connects TRBV2 to TRBJ2-5; the D gene is possibly TRBD2 (6 bases). The germline V gene encodes CDR1 SNHLY and CDR2 FYNNEI. The V and J ends lost 6 bases and 2 bases respectively, with 10 bases between them. The CDR3 consists of 13 residues. CDR3 loop: CASRPGLQETQYF. CDR3 nucleotide sequence: TGTGCCAGCAGGCCGGGACTTCAAGAGACCCAGTACTTC.

This clone was seen only once. The gene calls are TRBV6-5 and TRBJ2-7, with a possible D match to TRBD2 (7 bases). Germline CDR1 and CDR2: MNHEY and SVGAGI. CDR3 length: 13 residues. V lost 11 bases and J lost 5, with 19 bases in between. CDR3: CASTPGGLNEQYF. The CDR3 DNA is TGTGCCTCAACCCCGGGGGGCTTAAACGAGCAGTACTTC.

J is TRBJ2-3 and V is TRBV3-1 (or the pseudogene TRBV3-2), with TRBD2 as a possible D gene (6 bases). Looked up from germline, CDR1 is LGHDT and CDR2 is YNNKEL (reference sequence). V dropped 3 bases and J dropped 3 bases, with 16 bases sitting between them. The CDR3 totals 16 residues. The CDR3 DNA reads as TGTGCCAGCAGCCACCAGATCCGGGGGAGGACAGATACGCAGTATTTT. Translation: CASSHQIRGRTDTQYF.

This chain uses TRBV3-1 (or the pseudogene TRBV3-2) with TRBJ2-7, with D tentatively TRBD1 (5 bases). Trimming shortened V by 0 bases and J by 6 bases, and 12 bases separated the two germline ends. The germline gives CDR1 LGHDT, CDR2 YNNKEL (reference sequence). CDR3 size: 14 residues. The CDR3 reads CASSQDPSRVEQYF. DNA of the CDR3: TGTGCCAGCAGCCAAGACCCGAGCAGGGTCGAGCAGTACTTC.

V and J are TRBV5-6 and TRBJ2-5; 8 bases are shared with TRBD1. This CDR3 comprises 15 residues. V shed 2 bases, J shed 5 bases, and the junction held 8 bases outside the gene matches. Per germline, CDR1 SGHDT and CDR2 YYEEEE. The CDR3 spells CASSFPGGEGETQYF. CDR3 in DNA: TGTGCCAGCAGCTTTCCAGGGGGCGAGGGGGAGACCCAGTACTTC.

The CDR3 is CASSLKQGPYNEQFF. CDR3 DNA: TGTGCCAGCAGCTTAAAGCAGGGGCCCTACAATGAGCAGTTCTTC. The chain employs TRBV7-2 and TRBJ2-1; perhaps TRBD1 as D (6 bases). CDR3 length equals 15 residues. The V and J ends lost 2 bases and 2 bases respectively, with 10 bases between them. From germline, CDR1 is SGHTA and CDR2 FQGNSA.

The rearrangement joins TRBV7-6 to TRBJ1-6; 7 bases line up with TRBD1. V lost 1 base and J lost 10; bases outside the gene matches: 7. Germline lookup yields CDR1 SGHVS and CDR2 FNYEAQ. The CDR3 extends over 15 amino acids. CDR3 residues: CASSLEGRGRSPLHF. In DNA form, the CDR3 reads TGTGCCAGCAGCTTAGAAGGCAGGGGGAGGTCACCCCTCCACTTT.